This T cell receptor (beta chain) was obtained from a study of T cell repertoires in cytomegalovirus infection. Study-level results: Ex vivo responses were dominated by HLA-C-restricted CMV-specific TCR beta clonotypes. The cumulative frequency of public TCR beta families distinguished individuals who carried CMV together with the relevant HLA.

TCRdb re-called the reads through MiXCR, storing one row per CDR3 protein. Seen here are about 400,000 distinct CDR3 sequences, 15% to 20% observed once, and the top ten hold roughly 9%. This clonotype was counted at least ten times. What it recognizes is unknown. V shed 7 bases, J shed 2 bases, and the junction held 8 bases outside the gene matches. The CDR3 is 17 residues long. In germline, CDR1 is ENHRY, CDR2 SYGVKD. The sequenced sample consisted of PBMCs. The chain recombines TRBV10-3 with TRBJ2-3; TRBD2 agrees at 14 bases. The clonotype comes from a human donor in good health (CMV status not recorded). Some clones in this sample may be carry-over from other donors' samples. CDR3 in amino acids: CAINSKGLAGDTDTQYF. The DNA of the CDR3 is TGTGCCATCAATTCTAAGGGACTAGCGGGGGACACAGATACGCAGTATTTT.